This passage covers 25 T cell receptor beta chains from one sample sequenced in a study of identical twins. From the 5' RACE reads, TCRdb called clonotypes with MiXCR, one entry per CDR3 protein. The sample lists 500,000 or so distinct CDR3 sequences; about 14% were seen once. These sequences were also reported in another study, on yellow fever vaccine responses in identical twins.

The specimen was CD4+ T cells sorted from blood. These receptors came from a woman aged 18 to 35 in good health.

The chain joins TRBV5-1 to TRBJ1-4; D perhaps matches TRBD1 (6 bases). The CDR3 has 16 amino acids. Germline assignment: CDR1 SGHRS and CDR2 YFSETQ. The V end was cut by 1 base, the J end by 5 bases, with 15 bases between. DNA for the CDR3: TGCGCCAGCAGCTTGCAAGGCAGGGGAGGGAATGAAAAACTGTTTTTT. Translating it yields CASSLQGRGGNEKLFF.

The genes are TRBV4-1 and TRBJ2-3, with D perhaps matching TRBD2 (6 bases). Germline-derived CDR1 and CDR2 are MGHRA and YSYEKL. V lost 1 base and J lost 1, with 15 bases in between. This CDR3 contains 17 residues. The CDR3 region has the DNA TGCGCCAGCAGCCAAGTCCCAGGGCGCGGGGGCACAGATACGCAGTATTTT. It encodes CASSQVPGRGGTDTQYF.

The chain employs TRBV2 and TRBJ2-5, with 10 bases that match TRBD2. The trim removed 2 bases at V and 5 bases at J, leaving 11 bases unmatched. Per germline, CDR1 SNHLY and CDR2 FYNNEI. The CDR3 has 17 residues. The CDR3 DNA sequence: TGTGCCAGCAGTGAAATCGGGAAGCGGGGGGGCCGGGAGACCCAGTACTTC. This gives the protein CASSEIGKRGGRETQYF.

This clonotype was counted a few times. Here the CDR3 reads CASRYRDRMYEQYF. In DNA form, the CDR3 reads TGTGCCAGCAGATACCGGGACAGGATGTACGAGCAGTACTTC. The gene calls are TRBV6-2 or TRBV6-3 and TRBJ2-7; 8 nucleotides align to TRBD1. Unmatched junction bases numbered 8, after V lost 6 bases and J lost 4 bases. This CDR3 is 14 amino acids long. CDR1 is MNHEY, CDR2 SVGEGT, per germline.

This rearrangement joins TRBV28 to TRBJ2-5; TRBD2 matches at 7 bases. Germline CDR1 reads MDHEN; CDR2 reads SYDVKM. The trim removed 6 bases at V and 5 bases at J, leaving 9 bases unmatched. This CDR3 is built from 14 residues. CDR3 amino acids: CASSSPRGEETQYF. Here the CDR3 DNA reads TGTGCCAGCAGCTCCCCCCGGGGGGAGGAGACCCAGTACTTC.

This sequence joins TRBV29-1 and TRBJ2-5; TRBD1 is a possible D gene (6 bases). Trimming stripped 6 bases from V and 0 bases from J, with 11 bases between. This CDR3 is 13 amino acids long. Germline V CDR1 and CDR2: SQVTM, ANQGSEA. CDR3 DNA: TGCAGCGTGAAACAGGGAAACCAAGAGACCCAGTACTTC. Its protein is CSVKQGNQETQYF.

The rearrangement joins TRBV2 to TRBJ2-7, with TRBD2 matching over 7 bases. Germline V gene sequence: CDR1 SNHLY, CDR2 FYNNEI. This CDR3 comprises 15 residues. The trim removed 4 bases at V and 2 bases at J, leaving 8 bases unmatched. The DNA of the CDR3 is TGTGCCAGCAGTGCCCAGCGGGGATTAACCTACGAGCAGTACTTC. This sequence encodes CASSAQRGLTYEQYF.

This clonotype came up a few times. V gene TRBV6-1 combines with J gene TRBJ2-1, with a possible D match to TRBD1 (6 bases). Trimming cost V 6 bases and J 8 bases, with 17 bases left between them. The CDR3 contains 14 residues. CDR1 is MNHNS and CDR2 is SASEGT in the germline V gene. The CDR3 protein is CASRRQVKVHEQFF. CDR3 DNA sequence: TGTGCCAGCAGGAGACAGGTAAAGGTACATGAGCAGTTCTTC.

This clonotype was counted a few times. This chain joins TRBV7-2 and TRBJ2-7; tentative D call: TRBD1 (6 bases). Germline lookup yields CDR1 SGHTA and CDR2 FQGNSA. Between the trimmed V and J ends, which lost 2 bases and 1 base, there was a span of 12 bases. The length of the CDR3 is 15 residues. The CDR3: CASSLTSGQSYEQYF. The CDR3 bases are TGTGCCAGCAGCTTAACCTCCGGACAGTCCTACGAGCAGTACTTC. Full variable domain (remainder filled in from reference TRBV7-2 and TRBJ2-7): GAGVSQSPSNKVTEKGKDVELRCDPISGHTALYWYRQSLGQGLEFLIYFQGNSAPDKSGLPSDRFSAERTGGSVSTLTIQRTQQEDSAVYLCASSLTSGQSYEQYFGPGTRLTVT.

This chain connects TRBV28 to TRBJ2-7; D remains unclear. V was clipped by 4 bases and J by 9 bases, with 10 bases between them. Germline V CDR1 and CDR2: MDHEN, SYDVKM. The CDR3 spans 11 residues. The CDR3 sequence: CASSSQERQYF. The DNA of the CDR3 is TGTGCCAGCAGTTCTCAGGAAAGGCAGTACTTC.

This rearrangement joins TRBV12-3 or TRBV12-4 to TRBJ1-1, with 10 nucleotides matching TRBD1. V shed 5 bases and J 11 bases; nucleotides not matched to a gene: 5. The CDR3 consists of 12 residues. The CDR3 region has the DNA TGTGCCAGCAGTCCGACAGGGGGCTGGGCTTTCTTT. Translating gives CASSPTGGWAFF.

This sequence joins TRBV5-4 and TRBJ2-7; 7 bases are a match to TRBD1. The ends lost 0 bases at V and 5 bases at J; junction bases unmatched: 5. The CDR3 spans 14 residues. The germline CDR1 and CDR2 sequences are SGHNT and YYREEE (reference sequence). In DNA form, the CDR3 reads TGTGCCAGCAGCTTGGACAGGGGAACGGACGAGCAGTACTTC. Translated, it gives CASSLDRGTDEQYF.

This clonotype has a handful of counts. The CDR3: CSVEGQGYYGYTF. The CDR3 DNA reads as TGCAGCGTTGAGGGACAGGGCTACTATGGCTACACCTTC. V usage is TRBV29-1 and J usage is TRBJ1-2, with 9 nucleotides matching TRBD1. After removal of 3 bases from V and 3 bases from J, the junction contained 2 bases not matched to a gene. The CDR3 spans 13 residues. Germline V gene sequence: CDR1 SQVTM, CDR2 ANQGSEA. Using reference TRBV29-1 and TRBJ1-2 for the parts outside the CDR3, the full variable domain is SAVISQKPSRDICQRGTSLTIQCQVDSQVTMMFWYRQQPGQSLTLIATANQGSEATYESGFVIDKFPISRPNLTFSTLTVSNMSPEDSSIYLCSVEGQGYYGYTFGSGTRLTVV.

The gene calls are TRBV2 and TRBJ2-7; D unresolved. Trimming removed 2 bases at V and 2 bases at J, with 7 bases between. The CDR3 has 13 amino acids. Germline-derived CDR1 and CDR2 are SNHLY and FYNNEI. CDR3 sequence: CASSERLAYEQYF. The CDR3 DNA reads as TGTGCCAGCAGTGAACGGCTAGCCTACGAGCAGTACTTC.

A few counts support this clonotype. J is TRBJ2-7 and V is TRBV10-3; unclear D gene. Looked up from germline, CDR1 is ENHRY and CDR2 is SYGVKD. This CDR3 comprises 12 residues. The V end lost 4 bases, the J end lost 9 bases, and 13 bases lay between the germline ends. The CDR3 loop reads CAISAGGATQYF. CDR3 coding DNA: TGTGCCATCAGTGCGGGCGGAGCGACGCAGTACTTC.

This clonotype was counted at least ten times. The rearrangement joins TRBV7-2 to TRBJ2-5; a possible D gene is TRBD2 (5 bases). CDR3 length equals 14 residues. Germline V gives CDR1 SGHTA, CDR2 FQGNSA. Trimming cost V 4 bases and J 5 bases, with 14 bases left between them. CDR3 amino acids: CASSSDYGEETQYF. The CDR3 DNA reads as TGTGCCAGCAGCTCCGACTACGGGGAGGAGACCCAGTACTTC.

With regard to this clonotype: Sequence at one end of the junction differs from germline and may be a read error. The rearrangement uses TRBV23-1 and TRBJ1-1; no clear D. TRBV23-1 is an open reading frame, and its role is uncertain. The length of the CDR3 is 15 residues. Here the CDR3 reads CASSQSLSRYAEAFF. In nucleotides, the CDR3 is TGCGCCAGCAGTCAATCCCTGAGCCGGTACGCTGAAGCTTTCTTC.

The gene calls are TRBV12-3 or TRBV12-4 and TRBJ2-7; TRBD1 agrees at 11 bases. The CDR3 has 13 amino acids. V gave up 6 bases and J gave up 7 bases; unmatched junction bases: 5. Written as DNA, the CDR3 is TGTGCCAGCAGCGGACAGGGGGCGCGGGAGCAGTACTTC. Encoded protein: CASSGQGAREQYF.

There are a few counts of this clonotype. The CDR3 DNA follows: TGTGCCACCGACGGGATACGTGAGCAGTTCTTC. Amino acid sequence: CATDGIREQFF. V gene TRBV12-3 or TRBV12-4 combines with J gene TRBJ2-1; tentatively, D is TRBD2 (5 bases). Trimming cost V 10 bases and J 9 bases, with 13 bases left between them. The CDR3 runs to 11 residues.

This clonotype was seen a few times. The V call is TRBV7-9, the J call TRBJ2-3; D gene uncertain. Trimming shortened V by 5 bases and J by 1 base, and 16 bases separated the two germline ends. The CDR3 consists of 16 residues. CDR1 and CDR2 (germline): SEHNR, FQNEAQ (reference sequence). CDR3 sequence reads: CASSPREAQGTDTQYF. The CDR3 nucleotides read TGTGCCAGCAGCCCCCGTGAGGCCCAGGGCACAGATACGCAGTATTTT.

This clonotype has only one observation. The chain is built from TRBV9 and TRBJ2-3, with 12 bases aligning to TRBD2. The CDR3 runs to 15 residues. J gave up 4 bases and V 2 bases, and 2 bases lay outside the gene matches. Germline CDR1 and CDR2: SGDLS and YYNGEE. CDR3 protein: CASSVTSGSPDTQYF. As DNA, the CDR3 is TGTGCCAGCAGCGTGACTAGCGGGAGTCCAGATACGCAGTATTTT. The variable domain in full, with the rest retrieved from reference TRBV9 and TRBJ2-3, is DSGVTQTPKHLITATGQRVTLRCSPRSGDLSVYWYQQSLDQGLQFLIQYYNGEERAKGNILERFSAQQFPDLHSELNLSSLELGDSALYFCASSVTSGSPDTQYFGPGTRLTVL.

Written as DNA, the CDR3 is TGTGCCAGCAGTTACTCAGGACAGACAGGGTACAATGAGCAGTTCTTC. Amino acid sequence: CASSYSGQTGYNEQFF. The chain joins TRBV6-2 or TRBV6-3 to TRBJ2-1, with 7 bases that match TRBD1. CDR3 size: 16 residues. The V segment lost 0 bases and the J segment 4 bases; nucleotides outside the gene matches: 6. Germline lookup yields CDR1 MNHEY and CDR2 SVGEGT.

The rearrangement uses TRBV27 and TRBJ2-2; a possible D gene is TRBD1 (5 bases). Germline lookup yields CDR1 MNHEY and CDR2 SMNVEV (reference sequence). V was clipped by 6 bases and J by 6 bases, with 20 bases between them. The CDR3 spans 16 residues. CDR3 DNA sequence: TGTGCCAGCAGCCTCAGGGCAGGGTATGAGTCCGGGGAGCTGTTTTTT. Protein: CASSLRAGYESGELFF.

Ten or more counts support this clonotype. Written as DNA, the CDR3 is TGTGCCAGCAGCTTAGGGCCTGTGACAGCGGATGAAAAACTGTTTTTT. It is translated as CASSLGPVTADEKLFF. The gene calls are TRBV7-6 and TRBJ1-4, with D possibly TRBD1 on 5 matching bases. Germline CDR1 SGHVS, CDR2 FNYEAQ. This CDR3 region has 16 residues. The V gene lost 1 base and the J gene lost 6 bases, with 15 bases spanning the gap. The whole variable domain, remainder taken from reference TRBV7-6 and TRBJ1-4, is GAGVSQSPRYKVTKRGQDVALRCDPISGHVSLYWYRQALGQGPEFLTYFNYEAQQDKSGLPNDRFSAERPEGSISTLTIQRTEQRDSAMYRCASSLGPVTADEKLFFGSGTQLSVL.

In its sample, this clonotype was seen a few times. The V and J genes are TRBV29-1 and TRBJ2-7, with D unresolved. Germline V gene data show CDR1 as SQVTM and CDR2 as ANQGSEA. V lost 4 bases, J lost 0 bases, and 16 bases lay in between. The CDR3 runs 15 residues. The chain's CDR3 is CSVVLAERSSYEQYF. The CDR3 DNA reads TGCAGCGTTGTTTTGGCCGAACGTAGCTCCTACGAGCAGTACTTC.